This TCR beta chain is drawn from a study of early T cells in non-severe SARS-CoV-2 infection. In TCRdb, the 5' RACE reads were re-called with MiXCR into one record per CDR3 protein. Found here are tens of thousands of distinct CDR3 sequences, approximately 12% of them singletons; the top ten hold 16%. CDR3 length equals 18 residues. Germline assignment: CDR1 SEHNR and CDR2 FQNEAQ (reference sequence). The V and J ends lost 5 bases and 0 bases respectively, with 17 bases between them. This clonotype has a count of ten or more. This clonotype was sampled from an adult who was a healthcare worker with PCR-confirmed SARS-CoV-2 infection or an uninfected control (not recorded which). The genes are TRBV7-9 and TRBJ2-6; no clear D. The source material was whole blood. CDR3: CASSPLGRIVSGANVLTF. The DNA of the CDR3 is TGTGCCAGCAGCCCCTTAGGCAGGATAGTCTCTGGGGCCAACGTCCTGACTTTC.